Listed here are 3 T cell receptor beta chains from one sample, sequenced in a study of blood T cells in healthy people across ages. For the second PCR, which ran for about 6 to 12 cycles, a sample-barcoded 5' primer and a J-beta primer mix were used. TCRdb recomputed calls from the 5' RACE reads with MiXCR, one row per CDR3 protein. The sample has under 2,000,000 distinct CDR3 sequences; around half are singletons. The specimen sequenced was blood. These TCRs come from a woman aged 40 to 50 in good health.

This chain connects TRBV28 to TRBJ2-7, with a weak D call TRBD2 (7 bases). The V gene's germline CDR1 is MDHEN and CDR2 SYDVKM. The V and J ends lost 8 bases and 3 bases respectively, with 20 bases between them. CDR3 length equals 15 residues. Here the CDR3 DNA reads TGTGCCAGCCGCCTCGGGGGGACAAACCACTACGAGCAGTACTTC. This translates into CASRLGGTNHYEQYF.

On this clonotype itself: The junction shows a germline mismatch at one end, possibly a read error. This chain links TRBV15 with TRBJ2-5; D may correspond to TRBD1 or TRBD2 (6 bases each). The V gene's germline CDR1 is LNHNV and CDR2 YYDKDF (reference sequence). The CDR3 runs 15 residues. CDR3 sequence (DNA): TGTGCCACCAGCGCCCGGGACGGGGGCCAAGAGGCCCAGTACTTC. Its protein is CATSARDGGQEAQYF. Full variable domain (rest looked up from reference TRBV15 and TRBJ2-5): DAMVIQNPRYQVTQFGKPVTLSCSQTLNHNVMYWYQQKSSQAPKLLFHYYDKDFNNEADTPDNFQSRRPNTSFCFLDIRSPGLGDTAMYLCATSARDGGQEAQYFGPGTRLLVL.

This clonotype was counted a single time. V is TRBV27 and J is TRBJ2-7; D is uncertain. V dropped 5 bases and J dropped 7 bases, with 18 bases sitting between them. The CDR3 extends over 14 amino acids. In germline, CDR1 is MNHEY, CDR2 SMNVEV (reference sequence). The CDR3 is CASSPQFSYNEQYF. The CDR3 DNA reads TGTGCCAGCAGTCCTCAGTTCTCCTACAATGAGCAGTACTTC.